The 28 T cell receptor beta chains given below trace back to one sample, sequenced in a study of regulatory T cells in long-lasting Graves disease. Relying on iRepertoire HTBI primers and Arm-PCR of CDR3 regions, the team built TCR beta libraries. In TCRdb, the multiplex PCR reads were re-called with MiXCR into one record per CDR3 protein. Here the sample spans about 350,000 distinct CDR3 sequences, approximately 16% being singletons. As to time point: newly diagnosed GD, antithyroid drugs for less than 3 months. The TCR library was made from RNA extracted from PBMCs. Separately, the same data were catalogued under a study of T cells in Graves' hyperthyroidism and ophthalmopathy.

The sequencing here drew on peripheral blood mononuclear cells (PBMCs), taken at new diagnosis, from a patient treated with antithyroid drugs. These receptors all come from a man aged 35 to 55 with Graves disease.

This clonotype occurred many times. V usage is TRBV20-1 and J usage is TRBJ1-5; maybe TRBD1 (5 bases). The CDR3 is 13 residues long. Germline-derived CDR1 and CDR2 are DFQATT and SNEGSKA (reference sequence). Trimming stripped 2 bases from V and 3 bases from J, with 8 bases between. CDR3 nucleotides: TGCAGTGCTAGACGGACACTCAATCAGCCCCAGCATTTT. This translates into CSARRTLNQPQHF.

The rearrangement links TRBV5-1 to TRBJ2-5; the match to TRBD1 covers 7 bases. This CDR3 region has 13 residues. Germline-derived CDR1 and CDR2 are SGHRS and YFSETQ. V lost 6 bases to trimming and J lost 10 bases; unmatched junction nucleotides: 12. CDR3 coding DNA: TGCGCCAGCATCTCTCCGAACAGGGGAAACCAGTACTTC. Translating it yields CASISPNRGNQYF.

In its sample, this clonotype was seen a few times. The CDR3 DNA is TGTGCCAGCAGCAAAGGGGCTCGAGGTGGCTACACCTTC. This gives the protein CASSKGARGGYTF. V gene TRBV7-9 combines with J gene TRBJ1-2; a possible D gene is TRBD1 (5 bases). In germline, CDR1 is SEHNR, CDR2 FQNEAQ (reference sequence). The CDR3 sequence is 13 residues long. V gave up 5 bases and J gave up 7 bases, with 14 bases separating them.

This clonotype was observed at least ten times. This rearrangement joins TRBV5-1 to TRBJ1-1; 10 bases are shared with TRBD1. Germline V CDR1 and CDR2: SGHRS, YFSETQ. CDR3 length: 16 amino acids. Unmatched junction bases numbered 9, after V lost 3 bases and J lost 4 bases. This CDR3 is CASSSGTGAFGTEAFF. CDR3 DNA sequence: TGCGCCAGCAGCTCGGGGACAGGGGCATTCGGCACTGAAGCTTTCTTT.

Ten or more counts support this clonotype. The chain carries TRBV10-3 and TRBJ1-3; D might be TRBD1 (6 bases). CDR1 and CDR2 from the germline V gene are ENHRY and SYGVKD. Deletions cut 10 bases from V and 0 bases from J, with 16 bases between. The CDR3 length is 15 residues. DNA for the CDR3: TGTGCCACCACTGTGACAGGAGACTCTGGAAACACCATATATTTT. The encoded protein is CATTVTGDSGNTIYF.

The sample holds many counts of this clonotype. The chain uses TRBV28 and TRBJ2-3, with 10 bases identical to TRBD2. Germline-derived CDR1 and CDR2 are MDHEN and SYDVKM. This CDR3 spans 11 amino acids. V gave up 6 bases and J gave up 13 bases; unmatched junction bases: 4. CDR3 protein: CASRQTSGEYF. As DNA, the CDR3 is TGTGCCAGCAGACAAACTAGCGGGGAGTATTTT. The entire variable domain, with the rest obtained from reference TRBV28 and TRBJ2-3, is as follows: DVKVTQSSRYLVKRTGEKVFLECVQDMDHENMFWYRQDPGLGLRLIYFSYDVKMKEKGDIPEGYSVSREKKERFSLILESASTNQTSMYLCASRQTSGEYFGPGTRLTVL.

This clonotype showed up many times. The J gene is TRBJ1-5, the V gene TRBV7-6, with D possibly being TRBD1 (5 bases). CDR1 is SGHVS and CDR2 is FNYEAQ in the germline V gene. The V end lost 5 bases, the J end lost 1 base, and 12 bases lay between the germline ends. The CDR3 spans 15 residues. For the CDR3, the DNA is TGTGCCAGCAGCCCCCGGGAGGGGAGCAATCAGCCCCAGCATTTT. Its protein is CASSPREGSNQPQHF.

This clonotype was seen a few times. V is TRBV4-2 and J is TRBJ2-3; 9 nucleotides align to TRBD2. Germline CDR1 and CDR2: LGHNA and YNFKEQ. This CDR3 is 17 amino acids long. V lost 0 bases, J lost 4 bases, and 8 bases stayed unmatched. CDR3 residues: CASSQDRAGGPADTQYF. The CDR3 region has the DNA TGTGCCAGCAGCCAAGATCGGGCGGGGGGGCCGGCAGATACGCAGTATTTT.

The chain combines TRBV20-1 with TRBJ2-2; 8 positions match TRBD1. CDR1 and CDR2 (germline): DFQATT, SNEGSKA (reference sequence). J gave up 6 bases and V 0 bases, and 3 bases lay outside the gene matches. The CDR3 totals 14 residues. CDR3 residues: CSARETGESGELFF. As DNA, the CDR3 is TGCAGTGCTAGAGAGACAGGGGAGTCCGGGGAGCTGTTTTTT.

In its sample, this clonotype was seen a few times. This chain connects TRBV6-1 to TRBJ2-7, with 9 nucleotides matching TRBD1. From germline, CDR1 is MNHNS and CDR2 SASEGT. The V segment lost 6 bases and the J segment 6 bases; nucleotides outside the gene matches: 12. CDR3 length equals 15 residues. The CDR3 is CASRERGQGTSEQYF. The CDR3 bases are TGTGCCAGCAGGGAAAGAGGACAGGGGACGTCCGAGCAGTACTTC.

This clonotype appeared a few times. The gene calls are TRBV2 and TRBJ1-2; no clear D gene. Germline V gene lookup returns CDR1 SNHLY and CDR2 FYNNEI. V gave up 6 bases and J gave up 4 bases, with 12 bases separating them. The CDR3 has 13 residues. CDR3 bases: TGTGCCAGCAGGAAGGACGGAATCTATGGCTACACCTTC. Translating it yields CASRKDGIYGYTF.

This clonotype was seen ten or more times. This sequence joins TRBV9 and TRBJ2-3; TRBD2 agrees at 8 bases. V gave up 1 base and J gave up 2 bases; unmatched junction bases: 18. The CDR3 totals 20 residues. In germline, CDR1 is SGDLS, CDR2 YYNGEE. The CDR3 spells CASSVRPGLEPPYNTDTQYF. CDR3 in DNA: TGTGCCAGCAGCGTAAGACCGGGACTAGAGCCCCCTTACAACACAGATACGCAGTATTTT. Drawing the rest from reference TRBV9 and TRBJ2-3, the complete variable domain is DSGVTQTPKHLITATGQRVTLRCSPRSGDLSVYWYQQSLDQGLQFLIQYYNGEERAKGNILERFSAQQFPDLHSELNLSSLELGDSALYFCASSVRPGLEPPYNTDTQYFGPGTRLTVL.

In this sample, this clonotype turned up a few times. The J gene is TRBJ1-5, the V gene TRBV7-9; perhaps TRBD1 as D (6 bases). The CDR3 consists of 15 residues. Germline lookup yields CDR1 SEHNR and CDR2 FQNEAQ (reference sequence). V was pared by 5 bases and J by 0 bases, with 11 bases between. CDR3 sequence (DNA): TGTGCCAGCAGCGCGACAGGTTATAGCAATCAGCCCCAGCATTTT. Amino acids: CASSATGYSNQPQHF.

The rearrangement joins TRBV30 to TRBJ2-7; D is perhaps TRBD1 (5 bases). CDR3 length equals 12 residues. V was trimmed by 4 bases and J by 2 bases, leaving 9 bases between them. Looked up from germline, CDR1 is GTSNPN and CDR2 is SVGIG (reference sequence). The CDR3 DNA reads TGTGCCTGGAAGGGGCCAACCTACGAGCAGTACTTC. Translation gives CAWKGPTYEQYF.

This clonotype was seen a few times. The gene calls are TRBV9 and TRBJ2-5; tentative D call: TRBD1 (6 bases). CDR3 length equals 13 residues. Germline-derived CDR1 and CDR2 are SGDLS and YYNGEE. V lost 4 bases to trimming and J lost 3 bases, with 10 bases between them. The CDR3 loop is CASSRTVEETQYF. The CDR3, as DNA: TGTGCCAGCAGCAGGACAGTAGAAGAGACCCAGTACTTC.

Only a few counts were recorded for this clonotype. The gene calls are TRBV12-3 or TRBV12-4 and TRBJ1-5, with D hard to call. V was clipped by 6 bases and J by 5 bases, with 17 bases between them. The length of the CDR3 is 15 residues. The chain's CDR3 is CASSLDPHSHQPQHF. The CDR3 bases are TGTGCCAGCAGCCTAGATCCCCACAGCCATCAGCCCCAGCATTTT.

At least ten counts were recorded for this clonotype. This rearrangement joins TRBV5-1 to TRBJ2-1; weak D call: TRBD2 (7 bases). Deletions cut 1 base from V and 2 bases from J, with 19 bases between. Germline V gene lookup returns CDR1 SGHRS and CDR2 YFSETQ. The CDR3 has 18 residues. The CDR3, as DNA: TGCGCCAGCAGCTTGTTCCCTGGGGGCGGGGGAACCTACAATGAGCAGTTCTTC. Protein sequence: CASSLFPGGGGTYNEQFF.

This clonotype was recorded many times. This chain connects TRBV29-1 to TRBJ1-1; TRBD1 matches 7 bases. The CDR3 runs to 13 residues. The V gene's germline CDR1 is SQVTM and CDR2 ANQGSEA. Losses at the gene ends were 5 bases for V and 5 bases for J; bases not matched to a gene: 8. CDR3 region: CSVTRQGGTEAFF. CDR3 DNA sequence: TGCAGCGTTACCCGACAGGGTGGGACTGAAGCTTTCTTT.

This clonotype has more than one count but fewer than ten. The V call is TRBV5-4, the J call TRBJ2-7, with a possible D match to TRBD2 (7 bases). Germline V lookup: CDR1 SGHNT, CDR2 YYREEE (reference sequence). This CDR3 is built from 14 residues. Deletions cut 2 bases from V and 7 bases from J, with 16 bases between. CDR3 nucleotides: TGTGCCAGCAGCTTAGGGGGGGATCCTGGGGAGCAGTACTTC. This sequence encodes CASSLGGDPGEQYF.

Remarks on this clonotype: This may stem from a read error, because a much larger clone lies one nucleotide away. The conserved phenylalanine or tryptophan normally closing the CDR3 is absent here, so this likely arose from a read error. DNA of the CDR3: TGTGCCAGCAGCCAGGGGCCGGGACTGGTAACCTACGAGCAGTACTCC. As protein: CASSQGPGLVTYEQYS. The chain has TRBV3-1 and TRBJ2-7, with a possible D match to TRBD2 (6 bases). This CDR3 contains 16 residues. The V gene's germline CDR1 is LGHDT and CDR2 YNNKEL (reference sequence). Trimming cost V 3 bases and J 2 bases, with 17 bases left between them.

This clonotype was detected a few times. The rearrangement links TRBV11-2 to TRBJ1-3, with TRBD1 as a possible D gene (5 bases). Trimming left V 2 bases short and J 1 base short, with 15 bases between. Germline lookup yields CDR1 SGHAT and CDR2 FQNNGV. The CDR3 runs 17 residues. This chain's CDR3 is CASSLRGPYFSGNTIYF. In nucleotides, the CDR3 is TGTGCCAGCAGCTTAAGGGGCCCTTACTTTTCTGGAAACACCATATATTTT.

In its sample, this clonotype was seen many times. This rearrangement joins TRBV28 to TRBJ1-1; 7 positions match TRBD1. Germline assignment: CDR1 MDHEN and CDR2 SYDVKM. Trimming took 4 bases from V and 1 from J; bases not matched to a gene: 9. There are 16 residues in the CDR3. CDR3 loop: CASSSPPGTENTEAFF. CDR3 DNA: TGTGCCAGCAGTTCGCCCCCCGGGACAGAGAACACTGAAGCTTTCTTT.

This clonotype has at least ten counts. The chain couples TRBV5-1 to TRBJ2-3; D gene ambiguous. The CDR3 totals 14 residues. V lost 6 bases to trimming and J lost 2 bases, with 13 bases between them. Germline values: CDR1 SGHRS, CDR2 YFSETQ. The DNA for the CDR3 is TGCGCCAGCACCCCCGCCCCACCCACAGATACGCAGTATTTT. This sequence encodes CASTPAPPTDTQYF.

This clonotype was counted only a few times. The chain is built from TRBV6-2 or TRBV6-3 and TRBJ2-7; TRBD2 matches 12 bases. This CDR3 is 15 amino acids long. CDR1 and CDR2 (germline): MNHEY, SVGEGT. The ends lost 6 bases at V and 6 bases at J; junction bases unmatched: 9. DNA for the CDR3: TGTGCCAGCAGCCTAGGACTGACTAGCGGGGGCGAGCAGTACTTC. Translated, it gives CASSLGLTSGGEQYF.

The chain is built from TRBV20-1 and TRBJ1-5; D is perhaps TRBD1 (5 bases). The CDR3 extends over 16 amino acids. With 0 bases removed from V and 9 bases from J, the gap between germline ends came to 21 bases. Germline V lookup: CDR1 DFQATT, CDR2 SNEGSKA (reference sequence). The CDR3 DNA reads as TGCAGTGCTAGAGATGGGGGGGTCGCCTCCGATGGGCCCCAGCATTTT. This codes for CSARDGGVASDGPQHF.

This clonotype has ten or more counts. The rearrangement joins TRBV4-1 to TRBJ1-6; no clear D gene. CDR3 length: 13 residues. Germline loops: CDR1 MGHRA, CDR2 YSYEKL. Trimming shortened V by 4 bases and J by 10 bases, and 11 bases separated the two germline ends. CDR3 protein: CASSLGGQSPLHF. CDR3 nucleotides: TGCGCCAGCAGCCTCGGCGGGCAGTCACCCCTCCACTTT.

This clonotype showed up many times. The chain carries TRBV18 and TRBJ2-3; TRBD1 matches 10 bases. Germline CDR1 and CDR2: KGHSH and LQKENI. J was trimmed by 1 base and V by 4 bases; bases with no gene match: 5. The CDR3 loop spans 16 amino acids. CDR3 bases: TGTGCCAGCTCACTGGGACAGGGGCCTGGCACAGATACGCAGTATTTT. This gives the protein CASSLGQGPGTDTQYF.

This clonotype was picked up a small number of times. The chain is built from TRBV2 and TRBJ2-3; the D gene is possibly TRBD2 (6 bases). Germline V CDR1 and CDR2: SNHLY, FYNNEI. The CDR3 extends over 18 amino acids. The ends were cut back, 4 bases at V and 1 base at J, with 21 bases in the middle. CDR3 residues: CASSGEFFYGEGTDTQYF. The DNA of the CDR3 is TGTGCCAGCAGTGGAGAATTTTTCTACGGGGAGGGCACAGATACGCAGTATTTT. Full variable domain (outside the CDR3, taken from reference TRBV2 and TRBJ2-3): EPEVTQTPSHQVTQMGQEVILRCVPISNHLYFYWYRQILGQKVEFLVSFYNNEISEKSEIFDDQFSVERPDGSNFTLKIRSTKLEDSAMYFCASSGEFFYGEGTDTQYFGPGTRLTVL.